Sequencing of this T cell receptor (beta chain) was carried out in a study of T cells in Graves' hyperthyroidism and ophthalmopathy. This clonotype turned up a few times. Amplification yielded TCR beta CDR3 regions, with RNA transcripts as the source. In the first-round RT-PCR of the TCR CDR3, the HTBI primer set was used. TCRdb reanalysed the multiplex PCR reads using MiXCR and keeps one entry per CDR3 protein. Among about 290,000 distinct CDR3 sequences listed, roughly 19% were seen once. This CDR3 comprises 15 residues. Germline trimming cut 6 bases from V and 3 bases from J; bases unmatched to any gene: 11.

This receptor was identified in a man in his fifties or sixties with Graves' ophthalmopathy. Sequenced sample: blood. The chain carries TRBV12-3 or TRBV12-4 and TRBJ2-7; 7 bases fit TRBD2. The CDR3 bases are TGTGCCAGCAGGGCGGAGAGGGAGGGTCTCTACGAGCAGTACTTC. Protein sequence: CASRAEREGLYEQYF.